This TCR beta chain emerged from a study of cytomegalovirus exposure and HLA in healthy donors. Study results and limitations: Later work found that TCR association rates differed between HLA loci; DRB1 had the most and HLA-C the fewest. CMV serostatus alone was available as immune exposure information.

CDR1 is LGHNA, CDR2 YSLEER, per germline. The CDR3 sequence is 18 residues long. V lost 0 bases to trimming and J lost 8 bases; unmatched junction nucleotides: 13. Note on this clone: The antigen is unknown.

13 Jbeta primers and 60 Vbeta primers were used for the PCR. Only in-frame clones appear in the TCRdb table, and some are missing; sequencing was by immunoSEQ multiplex PCR. The sample holds 110,000 or so clones; approximately 80% are singletons and the top ten take approximately 9.9%. This clonotype was obtained from a man aged 35 to 55 in good health and CMV-seropositive. The sample consisted of PBMCs. The chain employs TRBV4-3 and TRBJ2-1; 10 positions match TRBD2. This chain's CDR3 is CASSQEPGSASGGDEQFF. CDR3 coding DNA: TGCGCCAGCAGCCAAGAACCGGGTTCGGCTAGCGGGGGTGATGAGCAGTTCTTC.